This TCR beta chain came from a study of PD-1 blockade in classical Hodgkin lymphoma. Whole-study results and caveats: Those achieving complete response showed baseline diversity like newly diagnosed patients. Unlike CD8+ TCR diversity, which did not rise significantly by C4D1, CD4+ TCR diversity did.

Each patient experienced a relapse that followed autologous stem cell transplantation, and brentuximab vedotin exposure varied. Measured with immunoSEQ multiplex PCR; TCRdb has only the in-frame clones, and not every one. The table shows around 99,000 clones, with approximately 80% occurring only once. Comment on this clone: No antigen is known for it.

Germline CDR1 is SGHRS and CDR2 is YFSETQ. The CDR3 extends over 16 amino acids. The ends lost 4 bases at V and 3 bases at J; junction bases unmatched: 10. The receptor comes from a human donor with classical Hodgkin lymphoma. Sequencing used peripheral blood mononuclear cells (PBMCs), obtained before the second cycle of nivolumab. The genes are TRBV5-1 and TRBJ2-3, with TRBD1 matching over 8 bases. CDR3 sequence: CASSTGQGLGTDTQYF. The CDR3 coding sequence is TGCGCCAGCAGCACCGGACAGGGATTGGGGACAGATACGCAGTATTTT.